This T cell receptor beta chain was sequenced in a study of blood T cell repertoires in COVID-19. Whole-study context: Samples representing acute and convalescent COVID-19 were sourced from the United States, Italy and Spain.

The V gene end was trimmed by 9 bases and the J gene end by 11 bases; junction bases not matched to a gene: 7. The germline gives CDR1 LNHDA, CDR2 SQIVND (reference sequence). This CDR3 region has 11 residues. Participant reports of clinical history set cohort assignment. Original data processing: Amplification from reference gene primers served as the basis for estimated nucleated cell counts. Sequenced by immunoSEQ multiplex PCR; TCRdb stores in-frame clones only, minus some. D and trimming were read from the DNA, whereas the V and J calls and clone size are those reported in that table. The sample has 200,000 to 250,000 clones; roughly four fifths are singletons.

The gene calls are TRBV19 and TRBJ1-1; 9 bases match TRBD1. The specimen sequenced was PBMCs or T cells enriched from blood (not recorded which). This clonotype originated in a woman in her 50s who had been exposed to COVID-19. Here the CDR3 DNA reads TGTGCCAGCCTGGACAGGGGTGATGCTTTCTTT. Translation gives CASLDRGDAFF. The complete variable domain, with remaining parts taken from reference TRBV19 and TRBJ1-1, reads DGGITQSPKYLFRKEGQNVTLSCEQNLNHDAMYWYRQDPGQGLRLIYYSQIVNDFQKGDIAEGYSVSREKKESFPLTVTSAQKNPTAFYLCASLDRGDAFFGQGTRLTVV.